A single sample gave rise to the 22 T cell receptor beta chains below, sequenced in a study of blood T cell repertoires in COVID-19. Assay: immunoSEQ multiplex PCR; the TCRdb copy retains only in-frame clones and omits some. The data hold around 110,000 clones, with roughly nine tenths observed a single time. Specimen: peripheral blood. The receptors originated from a middle-aged man with active or convalescent COVID-19.

The chain employs TRBV18 and TRBJ2-1; TRBD1 agrees at 10 bases. V shed 2 bases, J shed 7 bases, and the junction held 11 bases outside the gene matches. Germline V gene lookup returns CDR1 KGHSH and CDR2 LQKENI. The CDR3 has 17 residues. CDR3 residues: CASSPGTGASRGNEQFF. CDR3 DNA: TGTGCCAGCTCACCAGGGACAGGGGCCTCCCGGGGGAATGAGCAGTTCTTC.

This rearrangement joins TRBV5-4 to TRBJ1-1; D unresolved. The CDR3 has 13 residues. Germline assignment: CDR1 SGHNT and CDR2 YYREEE (reference sequence). The V end was cut by 0 bases, the J end by 2 bases, with 5 bases between. The CDR3 protein is CASSLDLNTEAFF. In DNA form, the CDR3 reads TGTGCCAGCAGCTTGGACCTAAACACTGAAGCTTTCTTT.

This chain uses TRBV7-2 with TRBJ1-2; 7 bases agree with TRBD1. The germline gives CDR1 SGHTA, CDR2 FQGNSA. CDR3 length: 14 residues. The trim removed 6 bases at V and 6 bases at J, leaving 10 bases unmatched. CDR3 bases: TGTGCCAGCAGGCCTCAGGGGGTAGGGGATGGCTACACCTTC. Its translation is CASRPQGVGDGYTF.

This chain links TRBV19 with TRBJ1-2; 12 bases are a match to TRBD1. CDR1 and CDR2 from the germline V gene are LNHDA and SQIVND (reference sequence). Germline trimming cut 5 bases from V and 0 bases from J; bases unmatched to any gene: 4. The CDR3 runs 16 residues. CDR3 in amino acids: CASSGTGGDSNYGYTF. In nucleotides, the CDR3 is TGTGCCAGTAGTGGGACAGGGGGCGATTCTAACTATGGCTACACCTTC.

This clone was detected only a few times. V usage is TRBV5-4 and J usage is TRBJ2-5; a weak D match, TRBD2 (5 bases). Germline CDR1 and CDR2: SGHNT and YYREEE (reference sequence). This CDR3 has 15 residues. Trimming left V 2 bases short and J 5 bases short, with 16 bases between. CDR3 residues: CASSLPLDGKETQYF. The DNA of the CDR3 is TGTGCCAGCAGCTTACCACTTGACGGGAAGGAGACCCAGTACTTC.

The rearrangement links TRBV30 to TRBJ2-7, with no clear D. The CDR3 has 11 residues. V shed 0 bases and J shed 3 bases, with 3 bases lying between them. Germline V gives CDR1 GTSNPN, CDR2 SVGIG (reference sequence). In nucleotides, the CDR3 is TGTGCCTGGAGTGTACTCTACGAGCAGTACTTC. This translates into CAWSVLYEQYF.

The gene calls are TRBV11-2 and TRBJ2-7, with TRBD1 matching over 8 bases. V shed 5 bases, J shed 4 bases, and the junction held 10 bases outside the gene matches. The germline V gene encodes CDR1 SGHAT and CDR2 FQNNGV. This CDR3 region has 15 residues. CDR3 DNA sequence: TGTGCCAGCAGCATCCTACCGGGACAGGCATACGAGCAGTACTTC. Its protein is CASSILPGQAYEQYF.

V gene TRBV6-2 or TRBV6-3 combines with J gene TRBJ1-3; D unresolved. CDR1 is MNHEY, CDR2 SVGEGT, per germline. The CDR3 is 13 amino acids. V was trimmed by 5 bases and J by 1 base, leaving 6 bases between them. The CDR3 DNA follows: TGTGCCAGCAGTCGAGGGTCTGGAAACACCATATATTTT. Translation gives CASSRGSGNTIYF.

This rearrangement joins TRBV10-2 to TRBJ1-5; D is possibly TRBD1 (6 bases). The germline V gene has CDR1 WSHSY and CDR2 SAAADI. This CDR3 comprises 13 residues. The germline V and J ends were trimmed by 7 bases and 6 bases, with 13 bases remaining between them. The CDR3, as DNA: TGCGCCAGCACGGGGGGGGCGGGTCAGCCCCAGCATTTT. Its translation is CASTGGAGQPQHF.

The CDR3, as DNA: TGTGCCAGCAGTTTTGGTCTCCACGGGATCTACGAGCAGTACTTC. Its protein product is CASSFGLHGIYEQYF. The chain has TRBV27 and TRBJ2-7; D may be TRBD2 (5 bases). The CDR3 has 15 amino acids. Per germline, CDR1 MNHEY and CDR2 SMNVEV (reference sequence). The V end lost 3 bases, the J end lost 3 bases, and 15 bases lay between the germline ends.

The genes are TRBV6-5 and TRBJ2-5; no definite D call. Per germline, CDR1 MNHEY and CDR2 SVGAGI. V lost 0 bases and J lost 4, with 6 bases in between. There are 13 residues in the CDR3. The CDR3 reads CASSYSSRETQYF. CDR3 coding DNA: TGTGCCAGCAGTTACTCGTCTCGAGAGACCCAGTACTTC.

The chain couples TRBV2 to TRBJ2-1; D unclear. CDR1 is SNHLY, CDR2 FYNNEI, per germline. The CDR3 is 14 amino acids. With 7 bases removed from V and 2 bases from J, the gap between germline ends came to 12 bases. In DNA, the CDR3 is TGTGCCAGCAACTCGGGTGTTCCCTACAATGAGCAGTTCTTC. It specifies CASNSGVPYNEQFF.

The genes are TRBV9 and TRBJ2-7, with 7 bases aligning to TRBD1. The germline CDR1 and CDR2 sequences are SGDLS and YYNGEE. The CDR3 has 13 residues. The V gene end was trimmed by 7 bases and the J gene end by 0 bases; junction bases not matched to a gene: 4. CDR3 nucleotide sequence: TGTGCCAGCGGACAGGTCAGCTCCTACGAGCAGTACTTC. This encodes CASGQVSSYEQYF.

The chain is built from TRBV7-8 and TRBJ2-7, with TRBD1 matching over 7 bases. Germline CDR1 and CDR2: SGHVS and FQNEAQ. The CDR3 is made up of 15 amino acids. V was pared by 1 base and J by 5 bases, with 8 bases of the junction left unmatched. The CDR3 region has the DNA TGTGCCAGCAGCTTAGAGGGACAGTGGGGCCACGAGCAGTACTTC. It is translated as CASSLEGQWGHEQYF.

A few counts support this clone. The chain uses TRBV11-2 and TRBJ2-7; D is perhaps TRBD2 (5 bases). Germline values: CDR1 SGHAT, CDR2 FQNNGV. This CDR3 spans 14 amino acids. Trimming pared 1 base from V and 2 bases from J, leaving 9 bases between. The chain's CDR3 is CASSLVAGTYEQYF. For the CDR3, the DNA is TGTGCCAGCAGCTTAGTTGCGGGCACCTACGAGCAGTACTTC.

The rearrangement links TRBV5-1 to TRBJ1-3; TRBD1 might be the D (6 bases). The germline V and J ends were trimmed by 4 bases and 2 bases, with 13 bases remaining between them. Germline CDR1 SGHRS, CDR2 YFSETQ. This CDR3 spans 15 amino acids. The CDR3 loop reads CASSPNRDPGNTIYF. The CDR3 DNA sequence: TGCGCCAGCAGCCCGAACAGGGACCCTGGAAACACCATATATTTT. The complete variable domain, with remaining parts taken from reference TRBV5-1 and TRBJ1-3, reads KAGVTQTPRYLIKTRGQQVTLSCSPISGHRSVSWYQQTPGQGLQFLFEYFSETQRNKGNFPGRFSGRQFSNSRSEMNVSTLELGDSALYLCASSPNRDPGNTIYFGEGSWLTVV.

The chain has TRBV5-4 and TRBJ2-7; D is ambiguous. V was shortened by 2 bases and J by 3 bases, with 3 bases between the two germline ends. CDR3 length equals 11 residues. Germline CDR1 and CDR2: SGHNT and YYREEE (reference sequence). CDR3 sequence (DNA): TGTGCCAGCAGCTTTTACTACGAGCAGTACTTC. The encoded protein is CASSFYYEQYF.

The rearrangement joins TRBV29-1 to TRBJ1-1, with 8 positions matching TRBD1. Unmatched junction bases numbered 5, after V lost 6 bases and J lost 5 bases. Germline lookup yields CDR1 SQVTM and CDR2 ANQGSEA. The CDR3 has 12 amino acids. CDR3 protein: CSVGQGTTEAFF. Here the CDR3 DNA reads TGCAGCGTCGGACAGGGAACTACTGAAGCTTTCTTT.

This clone occurred once. The genes are TRBV5-1 and TRBJ2-2; 9 bases align to TRBD1. V was clipped by 3 bases and J by 7 bases; unmatched bases: 13. This CDR3 has 17 amino acids. Germline CDR1 SGHRS, CDR2 YFSETQ. The CDR3 bases are TGCGCCAGCAGCTACCTCCCGGGACAGGGCGCGATCGGGGAGCTGTTTTTT. This codes for CASSYLPGQGAIGELFF. Full variable domain (missing parts from reference TRBV5-1 and TRBJ2-2): KAGVTQTPRYLIKTRGQQVTLSCSPISGHRSVSWYQQTPGQGLQFLFEYFSETQRNKGNFPGRFSGRQFSNSRSEMNVSTLELGDSALYLCASSYLPGQGAIGELFFGEGSRLTVL.

The rearrangement links TRBV10-3 to TRBJ1-2; 7 nucleotides align to TRBD1. The CDR3 loop spans 14 amino acids. CDR1 and CDR2 (germline): ENHRY, SYGVKD. V shed 10 bases and J 4 bases; nucleotides not matched to a gene: 12. The CDR3 nucleotides are TGTGCCAGCCTCGGGGACAGCCAGATCTATGGCTACACCTTC. It translates to CASLGDSQIYGYTF.

The chain couples TRBV29-1 to TRBJ2-2; TRBD2 might be the D (7 bases). V was shortened by 5 bases and J by 0 bases, with 13 bases between the two germline ends. Per the germline V gene, CDR1 is SQVTM and CDR2 is ANQGSEA. This CDR3 has 15 amino acids. CDR3 sequence reads: CSVWEGVTNTGELFF. The CDR3 bases are TGCAGCGTTTGGGAGGGGGTCACGAACACCGGGGAGCTGTTTTTT.

This clone is a singleton in its sample. V is TRBV7-8 and J is TRBJ2-3; D not resolved. CDR1 SGHVS and CDR2 FQNEAQ come from the germline V gene. The CDR3 loop spans 15 amino acids. Trimming left V 8 bases short and J 6 bases short, with 21 bases between. Written as DNA, the CDR3 is TGTGCCAGCTGCACTTTGGGCTCTTTCACTGATACGCAGTATTTT. Translating it yields CASCTLGSFTDTQYF. Using reference TRBV7-8 and TRBJ2-3 for the parts outside the CDR3, the full variable domain is GAGVSQSPRYKVAKRGQDVALRCDPISGHVSLFWYQQALGQGPEFLTYFQNEAQLDKSGLPSDRFFAERPEGSVSTLKIQRTQQEDSAVYLCASCTLGSFTDTQYFGPGTRLTVL.